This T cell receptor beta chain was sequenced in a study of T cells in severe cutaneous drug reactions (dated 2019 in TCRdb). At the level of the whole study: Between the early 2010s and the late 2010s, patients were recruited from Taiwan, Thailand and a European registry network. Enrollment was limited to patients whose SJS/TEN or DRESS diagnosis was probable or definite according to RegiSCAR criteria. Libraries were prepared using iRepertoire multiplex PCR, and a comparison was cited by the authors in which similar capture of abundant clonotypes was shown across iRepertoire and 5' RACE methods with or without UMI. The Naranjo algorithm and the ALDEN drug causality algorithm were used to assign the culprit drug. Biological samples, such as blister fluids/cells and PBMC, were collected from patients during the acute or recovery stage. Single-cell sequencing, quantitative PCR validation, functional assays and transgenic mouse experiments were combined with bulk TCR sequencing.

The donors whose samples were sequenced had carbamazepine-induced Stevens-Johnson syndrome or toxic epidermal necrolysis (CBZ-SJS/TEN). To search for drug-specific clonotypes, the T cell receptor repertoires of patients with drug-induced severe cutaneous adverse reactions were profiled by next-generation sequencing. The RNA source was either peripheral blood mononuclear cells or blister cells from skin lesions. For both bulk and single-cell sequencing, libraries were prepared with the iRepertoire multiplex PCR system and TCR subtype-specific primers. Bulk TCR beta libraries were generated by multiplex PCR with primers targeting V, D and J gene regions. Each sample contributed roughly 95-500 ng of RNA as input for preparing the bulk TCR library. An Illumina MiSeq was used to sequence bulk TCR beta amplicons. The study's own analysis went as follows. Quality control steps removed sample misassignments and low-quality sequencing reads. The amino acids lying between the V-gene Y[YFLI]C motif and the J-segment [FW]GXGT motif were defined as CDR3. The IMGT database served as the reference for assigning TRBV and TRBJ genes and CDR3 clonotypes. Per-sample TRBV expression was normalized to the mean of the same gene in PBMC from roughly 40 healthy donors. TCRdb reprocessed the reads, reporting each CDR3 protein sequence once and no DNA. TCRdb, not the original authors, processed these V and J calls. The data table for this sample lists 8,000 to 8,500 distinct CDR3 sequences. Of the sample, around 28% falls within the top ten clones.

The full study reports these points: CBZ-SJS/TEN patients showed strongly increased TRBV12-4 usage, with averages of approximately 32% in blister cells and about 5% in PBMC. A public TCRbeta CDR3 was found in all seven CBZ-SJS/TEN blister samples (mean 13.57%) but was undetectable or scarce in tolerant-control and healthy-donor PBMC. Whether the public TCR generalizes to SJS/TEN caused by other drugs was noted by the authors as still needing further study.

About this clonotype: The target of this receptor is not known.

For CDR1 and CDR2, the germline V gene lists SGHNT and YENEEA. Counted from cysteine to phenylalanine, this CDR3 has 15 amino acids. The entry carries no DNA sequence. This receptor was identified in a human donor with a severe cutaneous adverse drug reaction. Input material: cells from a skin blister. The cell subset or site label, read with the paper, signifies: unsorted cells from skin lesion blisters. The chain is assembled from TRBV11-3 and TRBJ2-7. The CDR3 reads CASSLEFGDYYEQYF.